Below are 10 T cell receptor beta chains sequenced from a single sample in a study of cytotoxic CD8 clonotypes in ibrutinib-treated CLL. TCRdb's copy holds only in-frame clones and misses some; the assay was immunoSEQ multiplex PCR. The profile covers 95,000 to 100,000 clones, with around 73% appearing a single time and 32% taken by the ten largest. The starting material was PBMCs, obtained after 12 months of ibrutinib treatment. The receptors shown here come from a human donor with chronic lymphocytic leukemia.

The CDR3 nucleotides read TGCGCCAGCTCAGAGAGCTCCTACAATGAGCAGTTCTTC. This sequence encodes CASSESSYNEQFF. This chain joins TRBV5-1 and TRBJ2-1; no clear D gene. The CDR3 length is 13 residues. The germline V gene has CDR1 SGHRS and CDR2 YFSETQ. V was pared by 7 bases and J by 0 bases, with 8 bases between.

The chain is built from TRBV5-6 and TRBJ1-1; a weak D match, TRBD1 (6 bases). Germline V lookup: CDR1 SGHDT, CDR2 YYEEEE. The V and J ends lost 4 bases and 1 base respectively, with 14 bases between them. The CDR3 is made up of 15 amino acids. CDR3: CASSVFGQKNTEAFF. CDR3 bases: TGTGCCAGCAGCGTCTTTGGACAGAAGAACACTGAAGCTTTCTTT.

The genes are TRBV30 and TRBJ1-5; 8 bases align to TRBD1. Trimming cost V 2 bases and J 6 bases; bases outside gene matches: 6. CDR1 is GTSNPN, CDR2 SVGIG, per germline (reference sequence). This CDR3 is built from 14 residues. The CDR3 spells CAWSQETGAQPQHF. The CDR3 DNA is TGTGCCTGGAGTCAAGAGACAGGGGCTCAGCCCCAGCATTTT.

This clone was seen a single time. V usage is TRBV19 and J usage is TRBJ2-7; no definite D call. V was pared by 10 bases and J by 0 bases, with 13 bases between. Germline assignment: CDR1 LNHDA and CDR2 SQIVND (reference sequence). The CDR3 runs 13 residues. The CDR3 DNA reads TGTGCCACTTCCGGGCCATCCTCCTACGAGCAGTACTTC. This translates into CATSGPSSYEQYF.

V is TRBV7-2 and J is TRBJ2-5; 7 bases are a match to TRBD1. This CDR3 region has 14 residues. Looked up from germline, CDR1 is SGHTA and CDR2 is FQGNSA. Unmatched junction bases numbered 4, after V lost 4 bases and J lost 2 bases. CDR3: CASSSDRAQETQYF. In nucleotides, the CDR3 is TGTGCCAGCAGCTCAGACAGGGCTCAAGAGACCCAGTACTTC. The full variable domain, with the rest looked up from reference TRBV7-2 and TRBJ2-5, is GAGVSQSPSNKVTEKGKDVELRCDPISGHTALYWYRQSLGQGLEFLIYFQGNSAPDKSGLPSDRFSAERTGGSVSTLTIQRTQQEDSAVYLCASSSDRAQETQYFGPGTRLLVL.

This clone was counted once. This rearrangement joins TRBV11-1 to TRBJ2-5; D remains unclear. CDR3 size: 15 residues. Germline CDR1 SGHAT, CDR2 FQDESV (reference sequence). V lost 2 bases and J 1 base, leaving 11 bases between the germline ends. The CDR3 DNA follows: TGTGCCAGCAGCTTACGGGCCCCCATCCAAGAGACCCAGTACTTC. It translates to CASSLRAPIQETQYF.

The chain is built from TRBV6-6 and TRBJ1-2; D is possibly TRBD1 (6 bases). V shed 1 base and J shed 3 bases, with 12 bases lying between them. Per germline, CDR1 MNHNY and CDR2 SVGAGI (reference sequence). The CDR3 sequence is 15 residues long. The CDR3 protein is CASSYWAGEDYGYTF. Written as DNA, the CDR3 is TGTGCCAGCAGTTACTGGGCAGGGGAAGACTATGGCTACACCTTC.

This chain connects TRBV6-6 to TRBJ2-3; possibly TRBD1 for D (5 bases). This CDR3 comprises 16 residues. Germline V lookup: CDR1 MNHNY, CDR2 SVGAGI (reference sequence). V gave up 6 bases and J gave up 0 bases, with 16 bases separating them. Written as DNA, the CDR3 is TGTGCCAGCAGCCAAAAGACAGACACTAGCACAGATACGCAGTATTTT. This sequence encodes CASSQKTDTSTDTQYF.

The CDR3 reads CASSIPQGGEAFF. CDR3 DNA sequence: TGTGCCAGTAGTATTCCACAGGGGGGTGAAGCTTTCTTT. The chain uses TRBV19 and TRBJ1-1; 8 bases agree with TRBD1. Per the germline V gene, CDR1 is LNHDA and CDR2 is SQIVND (reference sequence). There are 13 residues in the CDR3. V shed 3 bases and J 7 bases; nucleotides not matched to a gene: 4. The full variable domain, rest sourced from reference TRBV19 and TRBJ1-1, is DGGITQSPKYLFRKEGQNVTLSCEQNLNHDAMYWYRQDPGQGLRLIYYSQIVNDFQKGDIAEGYSVSREKKESFPLTVTSAQKNPTAFYLCASSIPQGGEAFFGQGTRLTVV.

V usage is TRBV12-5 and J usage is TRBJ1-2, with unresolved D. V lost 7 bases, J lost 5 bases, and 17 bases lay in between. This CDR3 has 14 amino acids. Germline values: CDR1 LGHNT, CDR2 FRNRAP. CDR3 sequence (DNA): TGTGCTAGTGCAAGGACCGCCGTAGATTATGGCTACACCTTC. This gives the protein CASARTAVDYGYTF.